This TCR beta chain came from a study of shared clonotypes between healthy human individuals. Germline V gives CDR1 PRHDT, CDR2 FYEKMQ (reference sequence). The CDR3 totals 16 residues. Trimming at V came to 5 bases and at J to 3 bases, leaving 6 bases not matched to a gene. Measured with immunoSEQ multiplex PCR; TCRdb has only the in-frame clones, and not every one. The sample records approximately 2.5 million clones, approximately 93% being singletons. The TCR originated in a young man in good health. Some clones in this sample may be carry-over from other donors' samples. Sequenced sample: naive CD4+ T cells from PBMCs. Subset: CD45RA+ positively selected. J is TRBJ2-2 and V is TRBV13; 10 bases fit TRBD2. In DNA form, the CDR3 reads TGTGCCAGCAGCGCCACTAGCGGGGTCCACACCGGGGAGCTGTTTTTT. Translation gives CASSATSGVHTGELFF.